This TCR beta chain was captured in a study of quantifying T cell responses using KT2 cells. Study-wide context: TCR alpha and beta constant-region primers primed reverse transcription of RNA. The T4 ligation step was estimated to exceed 8% efficiency under optimum conditions.

The CDR3 loop spans 13 amino acids. Trimming stripped 3 bases from V and 3 bases from J, with 6 bases between. The germline V gene encodes CDR1 SNHLY and CDR2 FYNNEI. The cDNA 3' end received a ligated oligonucleotide with a UMI. First-round PCR used about 4 cycles and beta primers RC1.1 and RC1.2 covering TRBC1 and TRBC2. TCRdb passed the UMI-ligation and nested PCR reads through MiXCR, listing each CDR3 protein once. The table lists 25,000 to 35,000 distinct CDR3 sequences, around a tenth of them singletons. A remark on this clonotype: The antigen is undetermined.

General study results and limits: Input KT2 cell number predicted KT2 alpha and beta sequence counts linearly over several orders of magnitude.

The sample is PBMC spiked with counted cells of clone KT2. Fixed numbers of PBMC received varying amounts of KT2 cells. The chain has TRBV2 and TRBJ1-5; D is unresolved. The sequenced material came from PBMCs spiked with cells of the T cell clone KT2. This clonotype was sampled from a human donor. The CDR3 DNA reads TGTGCCAGCAGTGACCCCCTCAATCAGCCCCAGCATTTT. Its protein product is CASSDPLNQPQHF.